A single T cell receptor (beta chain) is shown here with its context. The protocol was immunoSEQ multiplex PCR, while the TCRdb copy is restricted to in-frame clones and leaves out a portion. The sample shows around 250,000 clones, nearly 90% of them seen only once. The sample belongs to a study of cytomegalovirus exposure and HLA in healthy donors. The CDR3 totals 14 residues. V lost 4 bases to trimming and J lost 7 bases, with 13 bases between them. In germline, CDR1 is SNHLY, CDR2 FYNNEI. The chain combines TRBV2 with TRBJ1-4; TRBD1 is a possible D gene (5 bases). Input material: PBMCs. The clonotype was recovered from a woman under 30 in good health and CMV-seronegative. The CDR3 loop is CASSGAGTGEKLFF. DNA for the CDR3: TGTGCCAGCAGTGGAGCGGGAACAGGTGAAAAACTGTTTTTT.